The table lists the clone carrying this T cell receptor (beta chain) with many counts. This sample is part of a study of regulatory T cells in long-lasting Graves disease. The wider study: For a period under 3 months, newly diagnosed Graves' patients had taken antithyroid drugs.

Combining iRepertoire HTBI primers with Arm-PCR of CDR3 regions, the authors built TCR beta libraries. Per the original data handling: Samples jointly harbored fewer than 65 TRBV and about 13 TRBJ segments. A single record per CDR3 protein comes from TCRdb applying MiXCR to the multiplex PCR reads. The V and J calls and clone size come from TCRdb's table, not from the authors' own analysis. The data hold about 400,000 distinct CDR3 sequences, with around a sixth observed a single time. The germline gives CDR1 DFQATT, CDR2 SNEGSKA (reference sequence). The CDR3 loop spans 17 amino acids. V lost 3 bases and J 0 bases, leaving 15 bases between the germline ends. Time point here: newly diagnosed GD, antithyroid drugs for less than 3 months. TCR sequences were obtained from RNA taken from PBMCs. In this cohort, patients came from an endocrinology department located in Xi'an, China.

Sequencing was performed on peripheral blood mononuclear cells (PBMCs), taken at new diagnosis, from a patient treated with antithyroid drugs. The receptor was isolated from a female donor with Graves disease. The gene calls are TRBV20-1 and TRBJ2-6; a weak D match, TRBD1 (6 bases). CDR3 in DNA: TGCAGTGCTAGTGGAAACAGGGTGAACTCTGGGGCCAACGTCCTGACTTTC. This translates into CSASGNRVNSGANVLTF.